These T cell receptor beta chains were read from a single sample in a study of T cell responses to AZD1222 COVID-19 vaccine. TCRdb's copy holds only in-frame clones and misses some; the assay was immunoSEQ multiplex PCR. This table holds 150,000 to 200,000 clones, approximately 91% found once. The sequences come from peripheral blood, collected on day 0 of AZD1222 vaccination. Every receptor here comes from an adult in good health. Both conserved end residues are trimmed from each CDR3.

TRBV11-2,TRBJ2-7,ASSLASLAGGAYEQY
TRBV7-2,TRBJ2-1,ASSLVPGTSGSPYNEQF
TRBV6-5,TRBJ2-1,ASIYGGQEYNEQF
TRBV27,TRBJ2-7,ASSRGLAGAYEQY
TRBV6-4,TRBJ1-6,ASRRTDSNSPLH
TRBV27,TRBJ1-2,ASSLGPGFTYGYT
TRBV27,TRBJ2-5,ASSFGSDRGDETQY
TRBV2,TRBJ1-2,ASSVGSVYGYT
TRBV6-5,TRBJ1-4,ASRGQTTNEKLF
TRBV19,TRBJ1-2,ASSIGYGYT
TRBV7-2,TRBJ2-4,ASSYGTVPDIQY
TRBV3-1/TRBV3-2,TRBJ2-7,ASSELTTSGRAYEQY
TRBV11-2,TRBJ1-1,ASSSLGSTEAF
TRBV7-9,TRBJ2-7,ASSNGAGSSYEQY
TRBV3-1/TRBV3-2,TRBJ1-2,ARVRGDPGPASYT
TRBV7-7,TRBJ2-1,ASSPGLPSYNEQF
TRBV5-1,TRBJ1-2,ASSPGTAINYGYT
TRBV19,TRBJ1-4,ASALGAQTNEKLF
TRBV29-1,TRBJ2-7,SVGDGWYEQY
TRBV7-9,TRBJ1-6,ASSRRVGGTDSPLH
TRBV29-1,TRBJ1-1,SVEQAGTEAF
TRBV13,TRBJ2-1,ASSLARNEQF
TRBV10-1,TRBJ1-1,ASSKAAGTNTEAF
TRBV3-1/TRBV3-2,TRBJ2-7,ASSQVEDRVEQY
TRBV7-2,TRBJ1-3,ASSLVTQSPFSGNTIY
TRBV14,TRBJ2-7,ASSQGGEQY
TRBV3-1/TRBV3-2,TRBJ2-7,ASSQGLAGSYEQY
TRBV19,TRBJ1-5,ASRTGNQPQH
TRBV6-5,TRBJ1-1,ASRTVGTEAF
TRBV7-2,TRBJ2-7,ASSVTGGISYEQY
TRBV12-5,TRBJ2-7,ASGLEISYEQY
TRBV6-2/TRBV6-3,TRBJ2-1,ASSYAASVSYNEQF
TRBV19,TRBJ2-1,ASSIGGTLYNEQF
TRBV11-2,TRBJ1-3,ASSRKGASGNTIY